One and the same sample provided the 24 T cell receptor beta chains below, sequenced in a study of shared clonotypes between healthy human individuals. Using immunoSEQ multiplex PCR, the repertoire was profiled, and TCRdb retains in-frame clones only, with some absent. The sample records 300,000 to 400,000 clones, roughly 70% being singletons. Input material: memory CD4+ T cells sorted from blood. Subset noted: CD45RA-negative fraction. Receptors were obtained from a man under 40 in good health.

The chain joins TRBV2 to TRBJ2-4, with 7 bases matching TRBD2. Trimming removed 4 bases from V and 5 bases from J; junction bases left unmatched: 5. Germline V gene sequence: CDR1 SNHLY, CDR2 FYNNEI. The CDR3 loop spans 14 amino acids. CDR3 nucleotides: TGTGCCAGCAGTGGAGAGCGGGGTGAAAACATTCAGTACTTC. Protein product: CASSGERGENIQYF.

This chain joins TRBV29-1 and TRBJ1-3; possibly TRBD1 for D (5 bases). CDR1 is SQVTM, CDR2 ANQGSEA, per germline. The ends were cut back, 7 bases at V and 1 base at J, with 11 bases in the middle. The CDR3 spans 13 residues. The CDR3 region has the DNA TGCAGCGCTCTGACAGCGTCTGGAAACACCATATATTTT. This codes for CSALTASGNTIYF.

V and J are TRBV5-1 and TRBJ2-5, with D perhaps TRBD2 (6 bases). The CDR3 extends over 13 amino acids. The germline CDR1 and CDR2 sequences are SGHRS and YFSETQ. Deletions cut 1 base from V and 4 bases from J, with 8 bases between. The DNA of the CDR3 is TGCGCCAGCAGCTTGCTGGGGGGAGAGACCCAGTACTTC. It codes for CASSLLGGETQYF.

The gene calls are TRBV5-1 and TRBJ2-4; unclear D gene. V was clipped by 4 bases and J by 11 bases, with 16 bases between them. Germline-derived CDR1 and CDR2 are SGHRS and YFSETQ. The CDR3 has 13 amino acids. The CDR3 spells CASSPAAWGLQYF. CDR3 coding DNA: TGCGCCAGCAGCCCGGCGGCTTGGGGTCTTCAGTACTTC. Complete variable domain (other parts from reference TRBV5-1 and TRBJ2-4): KAGVTQTPRYLIKTRGQQVTLSCSPISGHRSVSWYQQTPGQGLQFLFEYFSETQRNKGNFPGRFSGRQFSNSRSEMNVSTLELGDSALYLCASSPAAWGLQYFGAGTRLSVL.

The chain recombines TRBV7-6 with TRBJ2-2; D call uncertain. Germline V gives CDR1 SGHVS, CDR2 FNYEAQ. V lost 3 bases to trimming and J lost 4 bases, with 3 bases between them. There are 12 residues in the CDR3. CDR3 amino acids: CASSLGTGELFF. The CDR3 DNA follows: TGTGCCAGCAGCTTGGGCACCGGGGAGCTGTTTTTT.

This clone has a handful of counts. This sequence joins TRBV11-2 and TRBJ1-2, with 9 bases identical to TRBD1. Germline V CDR1 and CDR2: SGHAT, FQNNGV. Unmatched junction bases numbered 10, after V lost 5 bases and J lost 0 bases. The CDR3 extends over 17 amino acids. The DNA of the CDR3 is TGTGCCAGCAGCACCTACAGGGGGCTTAAAGCTAACTATGGCTACACCTTC. It codes for CASSTYRGLKANYGYTF.

The CDR3 region is CASSTGTRAGETQYF. The CDR3 DNA follows: TGCGCCAGCAGCACCGGGACTAGAGCTGGGGAGACCCAGTACTTC. V usage is TRBV5-1 and J usage is TRBJ2-5; 8 bases are a match to TRBD2. J gave up 5 bases and V 4 bases, and 10 bases lay outside the gene matches. Looked up from germline, CDR1 is SGHRS and CDR2 is YFSETQ. The CDR3 totals 15 residues.

The chain carries TRBV2 and TRBJ2-2, with TRBD1 as a possible D gene (6 bases). The germline V gene encodes CDR1 SNHLY and CDR2 FYNNEI. Trimming stripped 6 bases from V and 4 bases from J, with 15 bases between. The CDR3 length is 15 residues. Here the CDR3 DNA reads TGTGCCAGCAGGTTACAGGCACAGGGCACCGGGGAGCTGTTTTTT. It yields the protein CASRLQAQGTGELFF.

The chain carries TRBV2 and TRBJ1-4, with D unclear. The CDR3 is 19 amino acids. Between the trimmed V and J ends, which lost 1 base and 0 bases, there was a span of 18 bases. Germline assignment: CDR1 SNHLY and CDR2 FYNNEI. The CDR3 spells CASSEGPPTDIATNEKLFF. The CDR3 DNA reads TGTGCCAGCAGTGAAGGTCCACCAACCGATATCGCAACTAATGAAAAACTGTTTTTT.

The sample holds a few counts of this clone. The chain has TRBV4-1 and TRBJ1-5; D remains unclear. This CDR3 has 15 amino acids. Looked up from germline, CDR1 is MGHRA and CDR2 is YSYEKL. V was pared by 2 bases and J by 6 bases, with 14 bases between. The chain's CDR3 is CASSQRESSAQPQHF. The CDR3 DNA is TGCGCCAGCAGCCAAAGGGAATCTTCGGCTCAGCCCCAGCATTTT.

The chain combines TRBV30 with TRBJ2-7; 9 positions agree with TRBD1. Trimming at V came to 5 bases and at J to 4 bases, leaving 6 bases not matched to a gene. Germline values: CDR1 GTSNPN, CDR2 SVGIG (reference sequence). This CDR3 spans 13 amino acids. CDR3 nucleotide sequence: TGTGCCTGGGCAACAGGGGGCTTATACGAGCAGTACTTC. Translating it yields CAWATGGLYEQYF.

This chain connects TRBV11-3 to TRBJ2-3; 9 nucleotides match TRBD1. Per germline, CDR1 SGHNT and CDR2 YENEEA. This CDR3 has 15 residues. V shed 1 base and J 2 bases; nucleotides not matched to a gene: 1. The CDR3 is CASSLGTGATDTQYF. The CDR3 DNA reads as TGTGCCAGCAGCTTAGGGACAGGGGCCACAGATACGCAGTATTTT.

This clone turned up a few times. This chain links TRBV5-8 with TRBJ2-2; tentative D call: TRBD1 (6 bases). V lost 3 bases and J 3 bases, leaving 15 bases between the germline ends. Per germline, CDR1 SGHTS and CDR2 YDEGEE. This CDR3 contains 16 residues. CDR3 sequence reads: CASSWAWGQDTGELFF. The CDR3 DNA reads TGTGCCAGCAGCTGGGCGTGGGGGCAGGACACCGGGGAGCTGTTTTTT. The full variable domain, completed using reference TRBV5-8 and TRBJ2-2, is EAGVTQSPTHLIKTRGQQATLRCSPISGHTSVYWYQQALGLGLQFLLWYDEGEERNRGNFPPRFSGRQFPNYSSELNVNALELEDSALYLCASSWAWGQDTGELFFGEGSRLTVL.

The chain combines TRBV10-3 with TRBJ1-2; D remains ambiguous. Trimming shortened V by 8 bases and J by 10 bases, and 14 bases separated the two germline ends. Germline CDR1 reads ENHRY; CDR2 reads SYGVKD. CDR3 length: 11 residues. CDR3 sequence: CAIGGGFVYTF. CDR3 DNA sequence: TGTGCCATCGGAGGAGGATTTGTCTACACCTTC.

The chain recombines TRBV5-4 with TRBJ2-1; 10 bases agree with TRBD2. The CDR3 totals 17 residues. V shed 4 bases and J 2 bases; nucleotides not matched to a gene: 9. Germline-derived CDR1 and CDR2 are SGHNT and YYREEE (reference sequence). CDR3 in amino acids: CASSGAPSGSAYNEQFF. CDR3 DNA: TGTGCCAGCAGCGGAGCCCCTAGCGGGAGCGCCTACAATGAGCAGTTCTTC.

The chain combines TRBV9 with TRBJ2-7; no firm D call. Trimming pared 0 bases from V and 4 bases from J, leaving 14 bases between. Germline assignment: CDR1 SGDLS and CDR2 YYNGEE. The CDR3 consists of 15 residues. This CDR3 reads CASSVAPNTEYEQYF. CDR3 DNA sequence: TGTGCCAGCAGCGTAGCCCCCAACACGGAATACGAGCAGTACTTC.

The CDR3 DNA reads TGTGCCAGCAGTTCTCACAGGGCCGAGAACACTGAAGCTTTCTTT. It encodes CASSSHRAENTEAFF. This rearrangement joins TRBV27 to TRBJ1-1, with D perhaps TRBD1 (6 bases). The length of the CDR3 is 15 residues. With 4 bases removed from V and 1 base from J, the gap between germline ends came to 13 bases. Germline CDR1 and CDR2: MNHEY and SMNVEV (reference sequence).

The rearrangement uses TRBV2 and TRBJ2-7; D possibly corresponds to TRBD2 (5 bases). This CDR3 is built from 11 residues. Trimming stripped 6 bases from V and 3 bases from J, with 6 bases between. The germline gives CDR1 SNHLY, CDR2 FYNNEI. The CDR3 spells CASRDFYEQYF. The CDR3 DNA is TGTGCCAGCAGGGACTTCTACGAGCAGTACTTC.

Turning to this clone: Relative to the germline gene, one junction end is altered; a read error may explain this. J is TRBJ2-1 and V is TRBV28; 10 nucleotides agree with TRBD2. CDR1 is MDHEN and CDR2 is SYDVKM in the germline V gene. The CDR3 runs to 15 residues. The CDR3 reads CASSFSGGGREHTIF. The CDR3, as DNA: TGTGCCAGCAGTTTCAGCGGGGGGGGAAGGGAGCACACGATCTTC.

Concerning this clone itself: It is likely a read error: a sequence one base away is far more abundant. The chain carries TRBV5-4 and TRBJ2-3; 10 nucleotides agree with TRBD2. The junction had 8 bases not matched to a gene; V was cut back by 4 bases and J by 3 bases. The CDR3 extends over 16 amino acids. Germline V gives CDR1 SGHNT, CDR2 YYREEE (reference sequence). The CDR3 region has the DNA TGTGCCAGCAGCGTTGGGCTAGCGGGAGTGACAGATACGCAGTATTTT. Translated: CASSVGLAGVTDTQYF.

Concerning this clone: Just one base apart from a much larger clone, this may be a read error. The rearrangement links TRBV29-1 to TRBJ2-7; D is uncertain. Germline V gives CDR1 SQVTM, CDR2 ANQGSEA. The length of the CDR3 is 16 residues. The CDR3 protein is CSVEDVGGLNSYEQCF. The CDR3 DNA is TGCAGCGTTGAAGACGTGGGCGGCCTCAACTCCTACGAGCAGTGCTTC.

This clone came up a few times. The chain carries TRBV29-1 and TRBJ2-5; TRBD2 matches 10 bases. This CDR3 has 13 amino acids. In germline, CDR1 is SQVTM, CDR2 ANQGSEA. This CDR3 is CSAGTSEGGTQYF. The CDR3 bases are TGCAGTGCCGGGACTAGCGAAGGGGGGACCCAGTACTTC.

Comment on this clone: Distinct nucleotide sequences in the sample also encode this CDR3. The V and J genes are TRBV4-3 and TRBJ2-7; D is unclear. The germline CDR1 and CDR2 sequences are LGHNA and YSLEER. V was pared by 0 bases and J by 0 bases, with 6 bases between. This CDR3 has 14 residues. CDR3 region: CASSQEPGSYEQYF. The CDR3 nucleotides read TGCGCCAGCAGCCAAGAGCCAGGCTCCTACGAGCAGTACTTC.

The V and J genes are TRBV10-1 and TRBJ2-2; 8 positions match TRBD2. Germline trimming cut 8 bases from V and 7 bases from J; bases unmatched to any gene: 9. This CDR3 is built from 14 residues. From germline, CDR1 is WNHNN and CDR2 SYGVQD (reference sequence). CDR3 coding DNA: TGCGCCAGCTCCAGCGGGAGTGAATTCGGGGAGCTGTTTTTT. Its protein product is CASSSGSEFGELFF.